This entry is about one T cell receptor (beta chain). The sample originates from a study of cytomegalovirus exposure and HLA in healthy donors. Study at large: HLA-typed donors were the source of 90 million or so unique TCRs, which an early data release held.

PCR was performed using 60 Vbeta and 13 Jbeta primers. The repertoire was sequenced with immunoSEQ multiplex PCR; TCRdb's copy has only in-frame clones and lacks some. The sample contains around 150,000 clones, approximately 78% of which appear only once. The TCR was taken from a male donor in good health and CMV-seropositive. The sample consisted of PBMCs.

CDR3 protein: CASSLLAGRRYF. The CDR3 DNA reads as TGTGCCAGCAGCCTACTAGCGGGACGTAGGTATTTT. The rearrangement uses TRBV7-2 and TRBJ2-3, with 10 nucleotides matching TRBD2. The trim removed 5 bases at V and 14 bases at J, leaving 7 bases unmatched. Germline V gives CDR1 SGHTA, CDR2 FQGNSA. The CDR3 loop spans 12 amino acids.